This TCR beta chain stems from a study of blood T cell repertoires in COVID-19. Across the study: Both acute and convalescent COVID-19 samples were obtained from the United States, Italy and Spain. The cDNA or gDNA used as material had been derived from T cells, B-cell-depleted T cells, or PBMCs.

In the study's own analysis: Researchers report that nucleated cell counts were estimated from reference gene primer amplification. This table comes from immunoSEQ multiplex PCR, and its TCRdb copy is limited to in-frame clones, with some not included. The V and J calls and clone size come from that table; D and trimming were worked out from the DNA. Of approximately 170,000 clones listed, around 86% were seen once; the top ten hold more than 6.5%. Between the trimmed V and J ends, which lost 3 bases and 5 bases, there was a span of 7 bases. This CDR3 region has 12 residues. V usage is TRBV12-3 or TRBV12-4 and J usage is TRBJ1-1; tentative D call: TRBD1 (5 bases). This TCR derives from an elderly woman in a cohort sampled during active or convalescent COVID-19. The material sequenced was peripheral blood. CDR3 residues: CASSFGGTEAFF. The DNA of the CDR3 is TGTGCCAGCAGTTTCGGGGGAACTGAAGCTTTCTTT.